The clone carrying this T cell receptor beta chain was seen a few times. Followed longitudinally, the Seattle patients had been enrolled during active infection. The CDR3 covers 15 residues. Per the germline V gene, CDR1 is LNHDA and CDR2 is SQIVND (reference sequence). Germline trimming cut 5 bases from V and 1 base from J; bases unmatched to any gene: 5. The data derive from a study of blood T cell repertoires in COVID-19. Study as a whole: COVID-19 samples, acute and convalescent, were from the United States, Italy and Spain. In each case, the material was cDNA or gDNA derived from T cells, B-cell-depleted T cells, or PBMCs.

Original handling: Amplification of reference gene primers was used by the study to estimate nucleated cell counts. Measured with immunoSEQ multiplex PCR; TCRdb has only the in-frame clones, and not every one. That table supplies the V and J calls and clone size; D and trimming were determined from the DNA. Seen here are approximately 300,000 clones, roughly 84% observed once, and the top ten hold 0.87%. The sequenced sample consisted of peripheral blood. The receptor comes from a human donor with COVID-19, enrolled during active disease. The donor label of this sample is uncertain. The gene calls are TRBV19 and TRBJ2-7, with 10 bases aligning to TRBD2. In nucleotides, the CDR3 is TGTGCCAGTAGTCCTACTAGCGGGATTTCCTACGAGCAGTACTTC. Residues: CASSPTSGISYEQYF.